This TCR beta chain appears in the sequencing data of a study of OX40 agonist ivuxolimab in advanced cancers. Whole-study results and caveats: Researchers report that CD8+ T cells had, on average, more expanded clones than CD4+. At 0.1-3.0 mg/kg, partial responders had clonal expansion among the lowest observed.

CDR3 length equals 16 residues. The junction had 6 bases not matched to a gene; V was cut back by 1 base and J by 5 bases. Germline V gene data show CDR1 as MDHEN and CDR2 as SYDVKM. About this clone: Its antigen remains unidentified.

Sequencing used immunoSEQ multiplex PCR; TCRdb keeps in-frame clones, though not all of them. The profile shows roughly 44,000 clones, roughly nine tenths of them singletons. The sample was CD4+ or CD8+ T cells sorted from blood, taken in a trial of the OX40 agonist ivuxolimab. This chain joins TRBV28 and TRBJ2-3; 10 positions match TRBD2. This receptor was obtained from an adult with an advanced solid tumor such as melanoma, head and neck, liver or kidney cancer. The chain's CDR3 is CASSLYTSGDGDTQYF. CDR3 DNA sequence: TGTGCCAGCAGTTTATATACTAGCGGGGATGGAGATACGCAGTATTTT.